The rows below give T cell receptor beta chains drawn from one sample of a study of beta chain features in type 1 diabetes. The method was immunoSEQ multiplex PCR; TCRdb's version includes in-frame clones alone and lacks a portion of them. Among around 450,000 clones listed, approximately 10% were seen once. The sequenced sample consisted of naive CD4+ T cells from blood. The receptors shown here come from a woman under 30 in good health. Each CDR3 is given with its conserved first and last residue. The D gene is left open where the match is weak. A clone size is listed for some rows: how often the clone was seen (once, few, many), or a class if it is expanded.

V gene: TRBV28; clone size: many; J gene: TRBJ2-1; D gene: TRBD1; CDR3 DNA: TGTGCCAGCAGTTTTCTGGACAGGCGGTACAATGAGCAGTTCTTC; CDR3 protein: CASSFLDRRYNEQFF
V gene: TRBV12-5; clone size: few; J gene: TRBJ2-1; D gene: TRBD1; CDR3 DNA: TGTGCTAGTGGTTTTGGACAGGCCTCCTACAATGAGCAGTTCTTC; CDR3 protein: CASGFGQASYNEQFF
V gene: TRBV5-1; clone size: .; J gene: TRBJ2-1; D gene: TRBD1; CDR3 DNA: TGCGCCAGCAGCTTGGAGTCGGGGACAGTCAATGAGCAGTTCTTC; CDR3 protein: CASSLESGTVNEQFF
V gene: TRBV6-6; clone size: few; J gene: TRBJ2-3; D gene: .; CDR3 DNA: TGTGCCAGCAGTAGTTCTCGCACAGATACGCAGTATTTT; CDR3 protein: CASSSSRTDTQYF
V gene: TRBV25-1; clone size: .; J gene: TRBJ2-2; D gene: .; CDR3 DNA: TGTGCCAGCAGTGAATATATCGCCTTCGGGGAGCTGTTTTTT; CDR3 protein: CASSEYIAFGELFF
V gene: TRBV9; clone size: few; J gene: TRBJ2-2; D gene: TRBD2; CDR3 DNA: TGTGCCAGCAGTCGGACTAGCGGGAACACCGGGGAGCTGTTTTTT; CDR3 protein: CASSRTSGNTGELFF
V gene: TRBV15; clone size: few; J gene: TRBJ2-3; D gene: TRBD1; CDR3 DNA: TGTGCCACCGGGGACAGGGGTTCAAATACGCAGTATTTT; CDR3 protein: CATGDRGSNTQYF
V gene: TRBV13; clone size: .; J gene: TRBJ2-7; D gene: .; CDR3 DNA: TGTGCCAGCAGCTCCCAGGGTTACGAGCAGTACTTC; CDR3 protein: CASSSQGYEQYF
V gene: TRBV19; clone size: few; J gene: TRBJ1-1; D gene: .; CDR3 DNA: TGTGCCAGCAGGGGACAGAACACTGAAGCTTTCTTT; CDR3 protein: CASRGQNTEAFF
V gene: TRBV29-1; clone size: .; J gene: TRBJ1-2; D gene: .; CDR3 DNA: TGCAGCGTTGACCCCATTAACTATGGCTACACCTTC; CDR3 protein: CSVDPINYGYTF
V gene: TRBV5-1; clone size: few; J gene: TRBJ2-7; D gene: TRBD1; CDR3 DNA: TGCGCCAGCAGCTTGGATGGGACAGGACCTGGCGAGCAGTACTTC; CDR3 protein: CASSLDGTGPGEQYF
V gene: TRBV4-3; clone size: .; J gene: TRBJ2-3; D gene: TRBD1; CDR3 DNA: TGCGCCAGCAGCCAAGAAGACAGGGGCACAGATACGCAGTATTTT; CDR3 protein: CASSQEDRGTDTQYF
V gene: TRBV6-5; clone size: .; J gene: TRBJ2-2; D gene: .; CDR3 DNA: TGTGCCAGTGGGCAGGGAGACACCGGGGAGCTGTTTTTT; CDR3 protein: CASGQGDTGELFF
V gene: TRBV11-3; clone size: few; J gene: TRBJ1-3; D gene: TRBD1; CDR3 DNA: TGTGCCAGCAGCCTGCAGGGGACAGCGGAAAACACCATATATTTT; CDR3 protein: CASSLQGTAENTIYF
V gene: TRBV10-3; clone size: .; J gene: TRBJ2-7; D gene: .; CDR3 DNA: TGTGCCATCAGTGAGTCTTTGGGGGGACAGACCTACGAGCAGTACTTC; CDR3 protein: CAISESLGGQTYEQYF
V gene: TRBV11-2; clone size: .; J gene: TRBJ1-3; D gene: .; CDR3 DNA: TGTGCCAGCAGCTTAAACATCCACACCATATATTTT; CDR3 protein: CASSLNIHTIYF
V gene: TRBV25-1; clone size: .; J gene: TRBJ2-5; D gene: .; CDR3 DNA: TGTGCCAGCAGTGAGGCAGGATTAGAGACCCAGTACTTC; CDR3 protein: CASSEAGLETQYF
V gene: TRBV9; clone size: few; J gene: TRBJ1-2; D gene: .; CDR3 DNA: TGTGCCAGCAGCCCTCTGGGGGGCTATGGCTACACCTTC; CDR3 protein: CASSPLGGYGYTF
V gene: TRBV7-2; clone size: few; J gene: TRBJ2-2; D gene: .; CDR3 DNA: TGTGCCAGCGCCTTCGGGGTTCGGGCCGGGGAGCTGTTTTTT; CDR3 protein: CASAFGVRAGELFF
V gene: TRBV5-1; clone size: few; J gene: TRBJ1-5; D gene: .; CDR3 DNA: TGCGCCAGCAGCTTGGGGGCAGGGGCGGGACAGCCCCAGCATTTT; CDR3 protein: CASSLGAGAGQPQHF
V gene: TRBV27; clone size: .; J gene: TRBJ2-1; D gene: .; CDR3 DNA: TGTGCCAGCAGTCCCCGGGACCCATATGCCAATGAGCAGTTCTTC; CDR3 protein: CASSPRDPYANEQFF
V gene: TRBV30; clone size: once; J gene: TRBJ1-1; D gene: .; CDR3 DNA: TGTGCCTGGACAGGGGTCGCGGGTTTTGAAGCTTTCTTT; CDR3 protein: CAWTGVAGFEAFF
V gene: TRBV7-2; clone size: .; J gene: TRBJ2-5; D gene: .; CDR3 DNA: TGTGCCAGCAGCTTAGGCCGACAGGTGGGACAAGAGACCCAGTACTTC; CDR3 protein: CASSLGRQVGQETQYF
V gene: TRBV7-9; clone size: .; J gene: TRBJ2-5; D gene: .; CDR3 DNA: TGTGCCCCAGGGACCCCACAAGAGACCCAGTACTTC; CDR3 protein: CAPGTPQETQYF
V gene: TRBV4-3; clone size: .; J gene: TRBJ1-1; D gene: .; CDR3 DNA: TGCGCCAGCAAGACCGGGGCCTCCATGAACACTGAAGCTTTCTTT; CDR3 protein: CASKTGASMNTEAFF
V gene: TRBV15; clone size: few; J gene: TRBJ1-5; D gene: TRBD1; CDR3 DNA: TGTGCCACCAGCACCCCACGACAGGGTGCTAATCAGCCCCAGCATTTT; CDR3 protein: CATSTPRQGANQPQHF